These 21 T cell receptor beta chains were all obtained from the same sample, sequenced in a study of T cells after yellow fever vaccination. Each CDR3 protein is one row after TCRdb ran MiXCR on the 5' RACE reads. This table holds hundreds of thousands of distinct CDR3 sequences, about an eighth found once. The material was CD4+ T cells sorted from PBMCs, obtained 15 days after the yellow fever booster vaccination. The receptors originated from a young man who received the YFV17D yellow fever vaccine.

The table lists this clonotype with many counts. The V call is TRBV7-2, the J call TRBJ2-7; D call uncertain. Germline V gives CDR1 SGHTA, CDR2 FQGNSA. There are 12 residues in the CDR3. Trimming removed 6 bases at V and 3 bases at J, with 9 bases between. CDR3 sequence (DNA): TGTGCCAGCAGTTTTGACGGCTACGAGCAGTACTTC. It translates to CASSFDGYEQYF.

The gene calls are TRBV5-5 and TRBJ1-4, with D possibly TRBD1 on 5 matching bases. Germline loops: CDR1 SGHKS, CDR2 YYEKEE (reference sequence). The ends were cut back, 5 bases at V and 8 bases at J, with 19 bases in the middle. This CDR3 region has 15 residues. CDR3 DNA: TGTGCCAGCAGTTCGGGCCCGGGTTGGGGCGAAAAACTGTTTTTT. Translation: CASSSGPGWGEKLFF.

This clonotype was observed a few times. The rearrangement joins TRBV10-3 to TRBJ1-1, with TRBD1 matching 7 bases. The CDR3 is made up of 13 amino acids. Per the germline V gene, CDR1 is ENHRY and CDR2 is SYGVKD. V dropped 5 bases and J dropped 7; count of bases not matched to a gene: 7. The CDR3 DNA is TGTGCCATCAGTCAAAGGGACAGTTTTGAAGCTTTCTTT. Its translation: CAISQRDSFEAFF.

This clonotype came up a few times. The chain is built from TRBV28 and TRBJ2-3; tentative D call: TRBD2 (5 bases). Trimming stripped 6 bases from V and 3 bases from J, with 16 bases between. Germline CDR1 reads MDHEN; CDR2 reads SYDVKM. The CDR3 runs 15 residues. CDR3 loop: CASRKGLARTDTQYF. The CDR3 DNA reads TGTGCCAGCAGAAAAGGGCTAGCAAGAACAGATACGCAGTATTTT. The variable domain in full, completed from reference TRBV28 and TRBJ2-3, reads DVKVTQSSRYLVKRTGEKVFLECVQDMDHENMFWYRQDPGLGLRLIYFSYDVKMKEKGDIPEGYSVSREKKERFSLILESASTNQTSMYLCASRKGLARTDTQYFGPGTRLTVL.

In its sample, this clonotype was seen a few times. The chain carries TRBV7-2 and TRBJ1-5; 8 nucleotides align to TRBD1. V dropped 3 bases and J dropped 6; count of bases not matched to a gene: 7. The CDR3 is 15 amino acids. Germline values: CDR1 SGHTA, CDR2 FQGNSA. The CDR3 region is CASSFGTGLPQPQHF. CDR3 in DNA: TGTGCCAGCAGCTTTGGGACAGGCCTACCTCAGCCCCAGCATTTT. The full variable domain, rest sourced from reference TRBV7-2 and TRBJ1-5, is GAGVSQSPSNKVTEKGKDVELRCDPISGHTALYWYRQSLGQGLEFLIYFQGNSAPDKSGLPSDRFSAERTGGSVSTLTIQRTQQEDSAVYLCASSFGTGLPQPQHFGDGTRLSIL.

The chain combines TRBV27 with TRBJ1-6; tentative D call: TRBD1 (5 bases). Trimming took 6 bases from V and 4 from J, leaving 10 bases between them. CDR1 and CDR2 from the germline V gene are MNHEY and SMNVEV (reference sequence). The CDR3 sequence is 14 residues long. In DNA form, the CDR3 reads TGTGCCAGCAGCCTACAGGAATATAATTCACCCCTCCACTTT. Protein product: CASSLQEYNSPLHF.

This clonotype was picked up a small number of times. The chain is built from TRBV7-2 and TRBJ1-1; TRBD1 might be the D (5 bases). The CDR3 length is 13 residues. From germline, CDR1 is SGHTA and CDR2 FQGNSA. Trimming cost V 5 bases and J 3 bases, with 10 bases left between them. The CDR3 protein is CASSPRVDTEAFF. The CDR3 DNA follows: TGTGCCAGCAGCCCCAGGGTAGACACTGAAGCTTTCTTT.

This clonotype was seen repeatedly, ten times or more. The rearrangement joins TRBV6-2 or TRBV6-3 to TRBJ1-5; D not resolved. There are 12 residues in the CDR3. Trimming took off 3 bases at V and 7 bases at J, with 7 bases between the two ends. Germline V gives CDR1 MNHEY, CDR2 SVGEGT. The CDR3 reads CASSYTAQPQHF. CDR3 coding DNA: TGTGCCAGCAGTTATACGGCCCAGCCCCAGCATTTT.

This clonotype was seen a few times. The chain carries TRBV6-5 and TRBJ2-1; D unresolved. V shed 4 bases and J shed 6 bases, with 16 bases lying between them. Per germline, CDR1 MNHEY and CDR2 SVGAGI. There are 15 residues in the CDR3. DNA for the CDR3: TGTGCCAGCAGTTCCTGGGCAGCTTTGGGCAATGAGCAGTTCTTC. Protein product: CASSSWAALGNEQFF.

This chain links TRBV6-6 with TRBJ2-7; a weak D match, TRBD1 (6 bases). Trimming stripped 7 bases from V and 3 bases from J, with 16 bases between. The germline V gene has CDR1 MNHNY and CDR2 SVGAGI (reference sequence). This CDR3 has 14 amino acids. DNA for the CDR3: TGTGCCAGCACCATTGGACAAGGGGGCTACGAGCAGTACTTC. This translates into CASTIGQGGYEQYF.

This clonotype appeared a few times. This chain joins TRBV5-6 and TRBJ2-1; TRBD2 matches at 12 bases. Per germline, CDR1 SGHDT and CDR2 YYEEEE. The J segment lost 0 bases and the V segment lost 4 bases, leaving 5 bases of the junction unmatched. There are 17 residues in the CDR3. CDR3 protein: CASSRLAGVSSYNEQFF. CDR3 DNA sequence: TGTGCCAGCAGCCGACTAGCGGGGGTTAGCTCCTACAATGAGCAGTTCTTC.

V usage is TRBV6-6 and J usage is TRBJ1-2; tentative D call: TRBD1 (5 bases). This CDR3 has 16 amino acids. Trimming took off 1 base at V and 3 bases at J, with 15 bases between the two ends. From germline, CDR1 is MNHNY and CDR2 SVGAGI (reference sequence). CDR3 residues: CASSYWVGQGDYGYTF. The DNA of the CDR3 is TGTGCCAGCAGTTACTGGGTGGGTCAGGGCGACTATGGCTACACCTTC.

CDR3 region: CASRRRMNTEAFF. CDR3 DNA sequence: TGCGCCAGCAGACGAAGGATGAACACTGAAGCTTTCTTT. The V gene is TRBV4-3, the J gene TRBJ1-1; D uncertain. CDR3 size: 13 residues. Germline CDR1 is LGHNA and CDR2 is YSLEER. The V and J ends lost 6 bases and 0 bases respectively, with 8 bases between them.

This clonotype was detected a few times. This chain connects TRBV7-2 to TRBJ2-5, with D perhaps being TRBD1 or TRBD2 (6 bases each). Germline CDR1 is SGHTA and CDR2 is FQGNSA. V gave up 2 bases and J gave up 6 bases, with 16 bases separating them. CDR3 size: 15 residues. The CDR3 loop is CASSLLGGPLKTQYF. The CDR3 bases are TGTGCCAGCAGCTTACTAGGGGGGCCGTTGAAGACCCAGTACTTC.

The CDR3 reads CASSHNPTSGSYNEQFF. The CDR3 nucleotides read TGCGCCAGCAGCCACAACCCGACTAGCGGGTCCTACAATGAGCAGTTCTTC. This chain uses TRBV4-1 with TRBJ2-1; TRBD2 aligns across 10 bases. The germline V gene has CDR1 MGHRA and CDR2 YSYEKL. V lost 3 bases, J lost 1 base, and 6 bases stayed unmatched. The CDR3 spans 17 residues.

J is TRBJ2-7 and V is TRBV4-1, with D unresolved. The V and J ends lost 3 bases and 3 bases respectively, with 9 bases between them. This CDR3 has 13 residues. Looked up from germline, CDR1 is MGHRA and CDR2 is YSYEKL. CDR3 coding DNA: TGCGCCAGCAGCCATGGAACAGACTACGAGCAGTACTTC. It encodes CASSHGTDYEQYF.

In this sample, this clonotype turned up many times. V is TRBV7-8 and J is TRBJ2-2; 7 positions agree with TRBD1. The V gene's germline CDR1 is SGHVS and CDR2 FQNEAQ. The CDR3 is 14 amino acids. V lost 6 bases and J lost 5; bases outside the gene matches: 6. The CDR3, as DNA: TGTGCCAGCAGAACGGGACAGCCGACCGGGGAGCTGTTTTTT. This sequence encodes CASRTGQPTGELFF.

The chain combines TRBV7-9 with TRBJ2-3, with 11 bases that match TRBD1. The length of the CDR3 is 16 residues. Germline V lookup: CDR1 SEHNR, CDR2 FQNEAQ (reference sequence). The V gene end was trimmed by 5 bases and the J gene end by 4 bases; junction bases not matched to a gene: 8. CDR3 protein: CASSGHRDRGADTQYF. The CDR3 coding sequence is TGTGCCAGCAGCGGTCACCGGGACAGGGGGGCAGATACGCAGTATTTT.

A few counts support this clonotype. The genes are TRBV3-1 and TRBJ1-5; D uncertain. This CDR3 has 14 amino acids. CDR1 is LGHDT and CDR2 is YNNKEL in the germline V gene (reference sequence). Between the trimmed V and J ends, which lost 3 bases and 4 bases, there was a span of 10 bases. The CDR3 region has the DNA TGTGCCAGCAGCCAGACGAGGGTGAATCAGCCCCAGCATTTT. It codes for CASSQTRVNQPQHF.

In its sample, this clonotype was seen a few times. The chain links TRBV5-6 to TRBJ2-7; 8 bases are shared with TRBD1. Trimming at V came to 5 bases and at J to 4 bases, leaving 5 bases not matched to a gene. This CDR3 region has 13 residues. From germline, CDR1 is SGHDT and CDR2 YYEEEE. The CDR3 DNA reads as TGTGCCAGCAGTCCGGACAGGGTATACGAGCAGTACGTC. Its translation: CASSPDRVYEQYV.

The genes are TRBV28 and TRBJ1-4, with D possibly matching TRBD1 (5 bases). Trimming took 2 bases from V and 8 from J, leaving 9 bases between them. The CDR3 is 13 residues long. The germline CDR1 and CDR2 sequences are MDHEN and SYDVKM. The CDR3 region is CASSLGGDEKLFF. CDR3 nucleotide sequence: TGTGCCAGCAGTTTAGGGGGAGACGAAAAACTGTTTTTT.